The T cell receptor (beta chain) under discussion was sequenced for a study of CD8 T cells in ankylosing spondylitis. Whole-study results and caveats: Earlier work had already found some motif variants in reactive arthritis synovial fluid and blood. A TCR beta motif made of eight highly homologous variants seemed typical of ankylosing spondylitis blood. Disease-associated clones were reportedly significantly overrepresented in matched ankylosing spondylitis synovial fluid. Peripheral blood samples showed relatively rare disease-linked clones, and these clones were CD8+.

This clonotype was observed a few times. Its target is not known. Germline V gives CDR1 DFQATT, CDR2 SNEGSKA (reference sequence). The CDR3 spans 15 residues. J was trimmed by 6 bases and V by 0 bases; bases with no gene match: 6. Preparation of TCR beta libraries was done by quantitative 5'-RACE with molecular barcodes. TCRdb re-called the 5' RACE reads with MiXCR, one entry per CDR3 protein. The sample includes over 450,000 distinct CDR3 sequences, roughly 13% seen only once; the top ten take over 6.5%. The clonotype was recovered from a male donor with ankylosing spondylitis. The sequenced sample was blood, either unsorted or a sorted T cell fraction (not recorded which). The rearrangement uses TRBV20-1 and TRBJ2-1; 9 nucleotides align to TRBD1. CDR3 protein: CSARDLQGAGNEQFF. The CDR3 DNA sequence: TGCAGTGCTAGAGATCTACAGGGGGCGGGCAATGAGCAGTTCTTC.